The 19 T cell receptor beta chains presented below share a single source sample, sequenced in a study of vaccination effects on CD4 cells after COVID-19. Their antigen targets remain unknown. The method was immunoSEQ multiplex PCR; TCRdb's version includes in-frame clones alone and lacks a portion of them. The data show about 40,000 clones, about two thirds seen once. Isolating CD4+ T cells followed about 10 days of culture. Participants got two doses of BNT162b2 or mRNA-1273 vaccine. Specimen: CD4+ T cells from PBMCs cultured without peptide, collected after COVID-19 vaccination. The origin of the receptors is a human donor who received a COVID-19 vaccine.

This chain connects TRBV2 to TRBJ1-1, with D perhaps TRBD1 (6 bases). This CDR3 is built from 14 residues. Germline V gene data show CDR1 as SNHLY and CDR2 as FYNNEI. Trimming took 3 bases from V and 11 from J, leaving 19 bases between them. Here the CDR3 reads CASSDPPRGRKAFF. The CDR3 region has the DNA TGTGCCAGCAGTGACCCCCCGAGGGGGAGGAAGGCTTTCTTT. Combining the CDR3 with reference TRBV2 and TRBJ1-1 gives the whole variable domain EPEVTQTPSHQVTQMGQEVILRCVPISNHLYFYWYRQILGQKVEFLVSFYNNEISEKSEIFDDQFSVERPDGSNFTLKIRSTKLEDSAMYFCASSDPPRGRKAFFGQGTRLTVV.

The chain couples TRBV10-1 to TRBJ1-1; maybe TRBD1 (5 bases). Germline CDR1 reads WNHNN; CDR2 reads SYGVQD (reference sequence). The ends were cut back, 4 bases at V and 0 bases at J, with 9 bases in the middle. The CDR3 is made up of 14 amino acids. The CDR3 is CASSAGSLNTEAFF. As DNA, the CDR3 is TGCGCCAGCAGTGCAGGGTCCCTGAACACTGAAGCTTTCTTT.

This clone was recorded a few times. This chain joins TRBV30 and TRBJ1-1; 8 positions agree with TRBD1. This CDR3 has 15 residues. With V trimmed by 4 bases and J by 1 base, 8 bases remained unmatched. The germline CDR1 and CDR2 sequences are GTSNPN and SVGIG (reference sequence). CDR3 sequence reads: CAWTKKGQGNTEAFF. CDR3 nucleotide sequence: TGTGCCTGGACCAAAAAAGGACAGGGGAACACTGAAGCTTTCTTT.

V gene TRBV5-1 combines with J gene TRBJ1-6; the match to TRBD1 covers 8 bases. V shed 5 bases and J 9 bases; nucleotides not matched to a gene: 7. This CDR3 region has 14 residues. CDR1 SGHRS and CDR2 YFSETQ come from the germline V gene. The CDR3: CASRDSGGASPLHF. The CDR3 coding sequence is TGCGCCAGCAGGGACTCAGGGGGCGCTTCACCCCTCCACTTT.

V is TRBV5-1 and J is TRBJ1-1, with D maybe TRBD1 (6 bases). Germline V gene data show CDR1 as SGHRS and CDR2 as YFSETQ. The germline V and J ends were trimmed by 3 bases and 1 base, with 16 bases remaining between them. CDR3 size: 16 residues. CDR3 loop: CASSWMRGIGNTEAFF. The CDR3 coding sequence is TGCGCCAGCAGCTGGATGAGGGGGATCGGGAACACTGAAGCTTTCTTT.

The gene calls are TRBV25-1 and TRBJ2-7; 8 bases fit TRBD1. V lost 3 bases and J lost 2; bases outside the gene matches: 6. The germline V gene encodes CDR1 MGHDK and CDR2 SYGVNS. CDR3 size: 15 residues. CDR3 coding DNA: TGTGCCAGCAGTGATCCGGGACAGGAGCCCTACGAGCAGTACTTC. Its translation: CASSDPGQEPYEQYF.

V usage is TRBV5-6 and J usage is TRBJ1-1; a possible D gene is TRBD1 (5 bases). Germline CDR1 SGHDT, CDR2 YYEEEE. This CDR3 region has 12 residues. V was clipped by 4 bases and J by 8 bases, with 12 bases between them. In DNA form, the CDR3 reads TGTGCCAGCAGCCCCCGACGGACAGAAGCTTTCTTT. Protein sequence: CASSPRRTEAFF.

J is TRBJ1-5 and V is TRBV30, with a possible D match to TRBD1 (5 bases). V was shortened by 0 bases and J by 0 bases, with 12 bases between the two germline ends. CDR3 length equals 16 residues. Germline V gives CDR1 GTSNPN, CDR2 SVGIG (reference sequence). The CDR3, as DNA: TGTGCCTGGAGTGTACGGGCGGGGGATAGCAATCAGCCCCAGCATTTT. Translated, it gives CAWSVRAGDSNQPQHF.

V is TRBV14 and J is TRBJ1-1; D uncertain. Germline assignment: CDR1 SGHDN and CDR2 FVKESK. Trimming shortened V by 8 bases and J by 0 bases, and 10 bases separated the two germline ends. The CDR3 has 13 residues. The CDR3 loop is CASADGLNTEAFF. CDR3 bases: TGTGCCAGCGCCGACGGATTGAACACTGAAGCTTTCTTT.

The CDR3 sequence is CASSPLAGGSLAKNIQYF. The CDR3 DNA is TGTGCCAGTAGTCCACTAGCGGGGGGTTCTTTGGCCAAAAACATTCAGTACTTC. V is TRBV19 and J is TRBJ2-4; 12 bases match TRBD2. Germline V lookup: CDR1 LNHDA, CDR2 SQIVND (reference sequence). The CDR3 runs 18 residues. After removal of 5 bases from V and 1 base from J, the junction contained 9 bases not matched to a gene.

The CDR3 DNA follows: TGTGCCAGCTCACCACGGGGGCGCGATGAGCAGTTCTTC. This gives the protein CASSPRGRDEQFF. V is TRBV18 and J is TRBJ2-1; D possibly corresponds to TRBD1 (6 bases). In germline, CDR1 is KGHSH, CDR2 LQKENI. This CDR3 is 13 amino acids long. Trimming left V 1 base short and J 8 bases short, with 9 bases between.

This chain connects TRBV29-1 to TRBJ1-2; TRBD1 might be the D (5 bases). CDR3 length equals 12 residues. V was trimmed by 7 bases and J by 8 bases, leaving 17 bases between them. Germline V gene sequence: CDR1 SQVTM, CDR2 ANQGSEA. The CDR3 here is CSARGGGAGYTF. The CDR3, as DNA: TGCAGCGCCAGAGGTGGGGGAGCCGGCTACACCTTC.

This clone was seen once. J is TRBJ1-5 and V is TRBV7-2; 9 positions match TRBD1. The CDR3 spans 16 residues. The V gene end was trimmed by 4 bases and the J gene end by 0 bases; junction bases not matched to a gene: 4. Germline V CDR1 and CDR2: SGHTA, FQGNSA. The DNA for the CDR3 is TGTGCCAGCAGCTCGGGACAGGGTTATAGCAATCAGCCCCAGCATTTT. Translated, it gives CASSSGQGYSNQPQHF.

This rearrangement joins TRBV19 to TRBJ1-5, with D unresolved. This CDR3 is 14 amino acids long. V was shortened by 5 bases and J by 4 bases, with 12 bases between the two germline ends. CDR1 is LNHDA, CDR2 SQIVND, per germline (reference sequence). CDR3 in DNA: TGTGCCAGTAGTTTGGACTCAGTAAATCAGCCCCAGCATTTT. It translates to CASSLDSVNQPQHF.

This clone was recorded a few times. The chain links TRBV7-8 to TRBJ1-2; TRBD1 matches 7 bases. Germline V gene lookup returns CDR1 SGHVS and CDR2 FQNEAQ. This CDR3 has 13 residues. Germline trimming cut 1 base from V and 4 bases from J; bases unmatched to any gene: 0. DNA for the CDR3: TGTGCCAGCAGCTTAGGACAGGGCTATGGCTACACCTTC. It translates to CASSLGQGYGYTF. The variable domain in full, completed from reference TRBV7-8 and TRBJ1-2, reads GAGVSQSPRYKVAKRGQDVALRCDPISGHVSLFWYQQALGQGPEFLTYFQNEAQLDKSGLPSDRFFAERPEGSVSTLKIQRTQQEDSAVYLCASSLGQGYGYTFGSGTRLTVV.

In this sample, this clone turned up a few times. The chain joins TRBV4-1 to TRBJ2-7; 10 positions agree with TRBD2. V trimming: 4 bases; J trimming: 0 bases; junction bases outside the gene matches: 9. The CDR3 length is 17 residues. CDR1 is MGHRA, CDR2 YSYEKL, per germline. The CDR3 DNA sequence: TGCGCCAGCAGCCTCTACCCTAGCGGGGGCAGCTCCTACGAGCAGTACTTC. The encoded protein is CASSLYPSGGSSYEQYF.

The CDR3 coding sequence is TGTGCCAGCAGCTTACTCGGACTAGCGGGAGGTCCTACAGCCTACAATGAGCAGTTCTTC. It yields the protein CASSLLGLAGGPTAYNEQFF. The chain uses TRBV7-6 and TRBJ2-1, with TRBD2 matching over 14 bases. This CDR3 region has 20 residues. CDR1 and CDR2 (germline): SGHVS, FNYEAQ. Losses at the gene ends were 2 bases for V and 2 bases for J; bases not matched to a gene: 11.

The CDR3 sequence is CASSLGKQRGVTYEEQYF. The DNA for the CDR3 is TGTGCCAGCAGCTTAGGAAAGCAGCGGGGGGTAACCTACGAGGAGCAGTACTTC. The chain employs TRBV11-3 and TRBJ2-7; 9 bases fit TRBD2. The ends lost 1 base at V and 7 bases at J; junction bases unmatched: 17. This CDR3 comprises 18 residues. The germline V gene has CDR1 SGHNT and CDR2 YENEEA.

The chain couples TRBV9 to TRBJ2-3; D is unresolved. The germline V and J ends were trimmed by 0 bases and 3 bases, with 5 bases remaining between them. The CDR3 spans 13 residues. Germline V gene lookup returns CDR1 SGDLS and CDR2 YYNGEE. The CDR3 bases are TGTGCCAGCAGCGTAGGTCGGACAGATACGCAGTATTTT. Protein: CASSVGRTDTQYF.